The 25 T cell receptor beta chains reported below all come from one sample, sequenced in a study of CD8+CD57+ T cells in acquired aplastic anemia. Profiling that covered TCR beta VDJ and CDR3 relied on genomic DNA as its template. TCRdb independently ran MiXCR on the reads; one entry per CDR3 protein. The table lists approximately 380,000 distinct CDR3 sequences, approximately 70% of them singletons, with under 5% in the top ten. The material sequenced was sorted CD4+, CD8+, or CD8+CD57+ T cells (not recorded which) from PBMCs. These receptors originate from a human donor in good health, serving as a control.

This clonotype is a singleton in its sample. The chain is built from TRBV20-1 and TRBJ2-1; TRBD2 aligns across 9 bases. CDR3 length equals 18 residues. V shed 6 bases and J 0 bases; nucleotides not matched to a gene: 15. CDR1 is DFQATT, CDR2 SNEGSKA, per germline (reference sequence). The CDR3 DNA is TGCAGTGCGTGGGCCGGACTAGCGCGTGCCGGCTCCTACAATGAGCAGTTCTTC. This sequence encodes CSAWAGLARAGSYNEQFF.

This clonotype occurred a few times. This chain joins TRBV2 and TRBJ2-1; D unclear. V shed 10 bases and J shed 10 bases, with 17 bases lying between them. CDR1 is SNHLY and CDR2 is FYNNEI in the germline V gene. This CDR3 is 12 amino acids long. The CDR3 here is CATSRIRDEQFF. The CDR3 DNA reads as TGTGCCACCAGCAGAATACGTGACGAGCAGTTCTTC.

The chain carries TRBV12-3 or TRBV12-4 and TRBJ1-1; the D gene is possibly TRBD1 (6 bases). Deletions cut 5 bases from V and 0 bases from J, with 22 bases between. This CDR3 comprises 18 residues. This chain's CDR3 is CASSPGLAGGGLNTEAFF. Here the CDR3 DNA reads TGTGCCAGCAGTCCGGGACTAGCGGGGGGGGGGCTGAACACTGAAGCTTTCTTT.

V gene TRBV29-1 combines with J gene TRBJ2-2; 9 nucleotides agree with TRBD2. CDR1 is SQVTM, CDR2 ANQGSEA, per germline. This CDR3 spans 14 amino acids. V dropped 4 bases and J dropped 6; count of bases not matched to a gene: 6. The CDR3 bases are TGCAGCGTTGTAGGCGGGAGGGTTTCCGGGGAGCTGTTTTTT. Protein product: CSVVGGRVSGELFF.

This clonotype was seen repeatedly, ten times or more. The chain links TRBV7-2 to TRBJ2-5; D is undetermined. The CDR3 consists of 18 residues. The ends were cut back, 0 bases at V and 2 bases at J, with 19 bases in the middle. Germline loops: CDR1 SGHTA, CDR2 FQGNSA. CDR3 in amino acids: CASSLARYSLYGQETQYF. CDR3 nucleotides: TGTGCCAGCAGCTTAGCGCGGTATTCCCTCTACGGGCAAGAGACCCAGTACTTC.

As concerns this clonotype: One junction end disagrees with the germline gene, perhaps due to a read error. The chain links TRBV5-1 to TRBJ2-7, with 8 bases matching TRBD2. Germline CDR1 reads SGHRS; CDR2 reads YFSETQ. The CDR3 contains 15 residues. The CDR3 protein is CASSLAGGEAYEQYF. DNA for the CDR3: TGTGCCAGCAGCTTGGCGGGGGGTGAAGCCTACGAGCAGTACTTC.

For this clonotype: One base away lies a much larger clone, so this may be a sequencing read error. It is likely a read error, because the conserved phenylalanine at the end of the CDR3 is missing. J is TRBJ1-2 and V is TRBV6-5, with D uncertain. CDR1 and CDR2 from the germline V gene are MNHEY and SVGAGI. The CDR3 covers 14 residues. Trimming shortened V by 3 bases and J by 5 bases, and 13 bases separated the two germline ends. The CDR3 protein is CASSYLLRGYGYTL. Written as DNA, the CDR3 is TGTGCCAGCAGTTATCTACTACGCGGATATGGCTACACCCTC.

As regards this clonotype: Without the conserved terminal phenylalanine or tryptophan, this CDR3 likely stems from a read error. No DNA is shown, since the ends of the CDR3 on it are uncertain; the CDR3 is the one TCRdb lists. This chain links TRBV2 with TRBJ2-7; the table's TRBD1 call for D was not verified on the DNA. The CDR3 contains 15 residues when both ends are counted. Germline-derived CDR1 and CDR2 are SNHLY and FYNNEI. CDR3 protein: CASTLQGEGAYTQDS.

Of note for this clonotype: It is likely a read error, because the conserved phenylalanine at the end of the CDR3 is missing. The DNA is left out, because the CDR3 cannot be placed on it with certainty; the CDR3 is given as TCRdb lists it. This rearrangement joins TRBV7-2 to TRBJ1-1. Germline V lookup: CDR1 SGHTA, CDR2 FQGNSA. With termini counted, the CDR3 has 13 amino acids. This chain's CDR3 is CASSFPNTEAFFL.

This clonotype was observed at least ten times. The rearrangement uses TRBV9 and TRBJ1-4, with D unclear. V was trimmed by 3 bases and J by 4 bases, leaving 13 bases between them. This CDR3 has 15 residues. CDR1 is SGDLS, CDR2 YYNGEE, per germline. The CDR3 DNA is TGTGCCAGCAGCGCCCCGACCGTGGGTAATGAAAAACTGTTTTTT. It is translated as CASSAPTVGNEKLFF.

This clonotype has ten or more counts. Just one base apart from a much larger clone, this may be a read error. This sequence joins TRBV10-3 and TRBJ2-1; D possibly corresponds to TRBD1 (6 bases). V lost 6 bases to trimming and J lost 6 bases, with 15 bases between them. CDR1 is ENHRY and CDR2 is SYGVKD in the germline V gene. This CDR3 contains 14 residues. The CDR3 sequence is CAISPGDLVNEQFF. The CDR3 coding sequence is TGTGCCATCAGCCCAGGGGACCTAGTCAATGAGCAGTTCTTC.

In regard to this clonotype: Mismatch with germline at one junction end may stem from a read error. V usage is TRBV7-3 and J usage is TRBJ2-7, with D perhaps TRBD1 (6 bases). CDR1 SGHTA and CDR2 FQGTGA come from the germline V gene. The CDR3 length is 13 residues. DNA for the CDR3: TGTGCCAGCAGCAACCCGACAGGCGTCGAGCGGTACTTC. As protein: CASSNPTGVERYF.

Turning to this clonotype: The CDR3 does not end in the conserved phenylalanine or tryptophan, so this is likely a read error. CDR3 bases: TGTGCCATCAGTAGCGGCTGGAATTCAACCCTCCACTTG. Protein: CAISSGWNSTLHL. The chain couples TRBV10-3 to TRBJ1-6; D remains unclear. The CDR3 runs to 13 residues. Looked up from germline, CDR1 is ENHRY and CDR2 is SYGVKD.

This clonotype was found a few times. The V call is TRBV20-1, the J call TRBJ2-5, with 11 bases matching TRBD1. CDR1 and CDR2 (germline): DFQATT, SNEGSKA (reference sequence). The CDR3 totals 15 residues. The V gene end was trimmed by 1 base and the J gene end by 4 bases; junction bases not matched to a gene: 5. The CDR3 coding sequence is TGCAGTGCTAGAGGGACAGGGGGCCATGCAGAGACCCAGTACTTC. Its protein is CSARGTGGHAETQYF.

Worth noting for this clonotype: Without the conserved terminal phenylalanine or tryptophan, this CDR3 likely stems from a read error. This chain links TRBV9 with TRBJ1-2, with D uncertain. Trimming pared 7 bases from V and 10 bases from J, leaving 20 bases between. CDR3 length equals 13 residues. CDR1 SGDLS and CDR2 YYNGEE come from the germline V gene. The CDR3 protein is CASRTDAKLNYTL. The CDR3 DNA sequence: TGTGCCAGCCGCACAGACGCTAAACTGAACTACACCCTC.

This clonotype was recorded at least ten times. The J gene is TRBJ2-1, the V gene TRBV5-1; 11 nucleotides align to TRBD2. This CDR3 has 16 amino acids. V lost 0 bases and J lost 8; bases outside the gene matches: 7. Germline V gene lookup returns CDR1 SGHRS and CDR2 YFSETQ. The CDR3: CASSLVLAGGGDEQFF. The CDR3, as DNA: TGCGCCAGCAGCTTGGTTCTAGCGGGGGGAGGGGATGAGCAGTTCTTC.

This clonotype was counted only a few times. Likely a read error: the CDR3 ends without its conserved phenylalanine or tryptophan. V usage is TRBV18 and J usage is TRBJ1-1; no clear D gene. Germline V gene data show CDR1 as KGHSH and CDR2 as LQKENI. V was trimmed by 2 bases and J by 0 bases, leaving 10 bases between them. This CDR3 is built from 15 residues. In DNA form, the CDR3 reads TGTGCCAGCTCACCATCCAGCCTTATGAACACTGAAGCTTTCCTT. Translating gives CASSPSSLMNTEAFL.

The CDR3 spells CASSLTAGGGADTQYF. As DNA, the CDR3 is TGTGCCAGCAGCTTAACGGCAGGGGGAGGGGCAGATACGCAGTATTTT. The rearrangement links TRBV7-6 to TRBJ2-3; D may be TRBD1 or TRBD2 (7 bases each). The V and J ends lost 2 bases and 4 bases respectively, with 16 bases between them. CDR1 is SGHVS, CDR2 FNYEAQ, per germline. There are 16 residues in the CDR3.

The genes are TRBV19 and TRBJ1-5, with D unclear. Germline V gene lookup returns CDR1 LNHDA and CDR2 SQIVND (reference sequence). This CDR3 is built from 13 residues. This CDR3 is CSATSEAYQPQHF. CDR3 in DNA: TGTTCCGCCACCAGTGAGGCATATCAGCCCCAGCATTTT. The complete variable domain, with remaining parts taken from reference TRBV19 and TRBJ1-5, reads DGGITQSPKYLFRKEGQNVTLSCEQNLNHDAMYWYRQDPGQGLRLIYYSQIVNDFQKGDIAEGYSVSREKKESFPLTVTSAQKNPTAFYLCSATSEAYQPQHFGDGTRLSIL.

This clonotype was seen once. The CDR3 does not close with the conserved phenylalanine or tryptophan, likely indicating a read error. The DNA is omitted, as the CDR3 cannot be located on it reliably, and the CDR3 follows TCRdb's listing. This CDR3 reads CASSPSPDEQSL. The chain employs TRBV7-2 and TRBJ2-7. A total of 12 residues make up the CDR3, ends included. Germline lookup yields CDR1 SGHTA and CDR2 FQGNSA.

The V gene is TRBV20-1, the J gene TRBJ1-3, with D unclear. Trimming removed 3 bases at V and 5 bases at J, with 11 bases between. Germline V gives CDR1 DFQATT, CDR2 SNEGSKA (reference sequence). CDR3 length: 13 residues. The CDR3 sequence: CSASSHNRNTIYF. Written as DNA, the CDR3 is TGCAGTGCTAGCAGTCATAATAGAAACACCATATATTTT.

V and J are TRBV7-2 and TRBJ2-1, with TRBD2 identical over 10 bases. Trimming at V came to 5 bases and at J to 9 bases, leaving 7 bases not matched to a gene. The CDR3 covers 14 residues. Germline CDR1 SGHTA, CDR2 FQGNSA. CDR3 amino acids: CASSLLAGSGEQFF. In nucleotides, the CDR3 is TGTGCCAGCAGCCTACTAGCGGGGTCGGGTGAGCAGTTCTTC.

The gene calls are TRBV20-1 and TRBJ2-2; D not certain. CDR1 and CDR2 (germline): DFQATT, SNEGSKA (reference sequence). The CDR3 is 16 amino acids. V gave up 5 bases and J gave up 3 bases, with 19 bases separating them. Here the CDR3 reads CSAWNGDSMDTGELFF. The CDR3 bases are TGCAGTGCTTGGAATGGGGATAGTATGGACACCGGGGAGCTGTTTTTT.

This clonotype was seen once. The junction does not match germline at one end; this may be a read error. The chain joins TRBV9 to TRBJ2-5; maybe TRBD2 (5 bases). This CDR3 spans 14 amino acids. CDR1 is SGDLS, CDR2 YYNGEE, per germline. The DNA for the CDR3 is TGCGCCAGCAGCGCAACAGCGGAACCAGAGGCGCGGGACTTC. It translates to CASSATAEPEARDF. Using reference TRBV9 and TRBJ2-5 for the parts outside the CDR3, the full variable domain is DSGVTQTPKHLITATGQRVTLRCSPRSGDLSVYWYQQSLDQGLQFLIQYYNGEERAKGNILERFSAQQFPDLHSELNLSSLELGDSALYFCASSATAEPEARDFGPGTRLLVL.

The chain links TRBV27 to TRBJ2-1, with TRBD2 matching 9 bases. Trimming cost V 9 bases and J 5 bases; bases outside gene matches: 5. CDR1 and CDR2 from the germline V gene are MNHEY and SMNVEV (reference sequence). CDR3 length: 13 residues. The CDR3 sequence is CARGLAKNNEQFF. DNA for the CDR3: TGTGCCAGGGGACTAGCAAAGAACAATGAGCAGTTCTTC.